The 32 T cell receptor beta chains given below trace back to one sample, sequenced in a study of blood T cell repertoires in COVID-19. Sequencing used immunoSEQ multiplex PCR; TCRdb keeps in-frame clones, though not all of them. The repertoire holds over 85,000 clones, around 81% seen once, with around 3.1% in the top ten. Sequenced material: peripheral blood. The receptors here all came from a man aged 45-65 years with acute or convalescent COVID-19.

This clone was counted a few times. CDR3 sequence (DNA): TGTGCCAGCAGTCACAAACAGGGGGCGCGGGAGACCCAGTACTTC. Residues: CASSHKQGARETQYF. The V call is TRBV5-4, the J call TRBJ2-5; 9 nucleotides line up with TRBD1. The CDR3 loop spans 15 amino acids. Trimming removed 5 bases from V and 5 bases from J; junction bases left unmatched: 10. Germline CDR1 SGHNT, CDR2 YYREEE (reference sequence). Looking up the rest from reference TRBV5-4 and TRBJ2-5 gives the full variable domain: ETGVTQSPTHLIKTRGQQVTLRCSSQSGHNTVSWYQQALGQGPQFIFQYYREEENGRGNFPPRFSGLQFPNYSSELNVNALELDDSALYLCASSHKQGARETQYFGPGTRLLVL.

CDR3 in DNA: TGTGCCAGCTATTCGGGGAGCTCCTACAATGAGCAGTTCTTC. Translating it yields CASYSGSSYNEQFF. The V gene is TRBV6-5, the J gene TRBJ2-1, with D maybe TRBD2 (5 bases). V was trimmed by 8 bases and J by 0 bases, leaving 11 bases between them. This CDR3 comprises 14 residues. The germline gives CDR1 MNHEY, CDR2 SVGAGI.

The V gene is TRBV10-3, the J gene TRBJ1-6; perhaps TRBD1 as D (5 bases). Per germline, CDR1 ENHRY and CDR2 SYGVKD. V was pared by 10 bases and J by 8 bases, with 12 bases between. The CDR3 totals 12 residues. CDR3 residues: CATADRDSPLHF. DNA for the CDR3: TGTGCCACCGCCGACAGAGATTCACCCCTCCACTTT.

This clone was observed once. V gene TRBV28 combines with J gene TRBJ2-4, with 7 nucleotides matching TRBD2. Germline CDR1 reads MDHEN; CDR2 reads SYDVKM. The CDR3 contains 16 residues. Unmatched junction bases numbered 14, after V lost 3 bases and J lost 9 bases. The CDR3 spells CASSLEGSGNSGIQYF. The CDR3 DNA sequence: TGTGCCAGCAGTTTGGAGGGGAGCGGGAATTCTGGCATTCAGTACTTC.

For the CDR3, the DNA is TGTGCCAGCAGAATCAACAGGGGACTGGAGAGGAACAATCAGCCCCAGCATTTT. This sequence encodes CASRINRGLERNNQPQHF. The rearrangement links TRBV14 to TRBJ1-5; 7 bases agree with TRBD1. The CDR3 is 18 amino acids. Germline V gene lookup returns CDR1 SGHDN and CDR2 FVKESK. Germline trimming cut 6 bases from V and 3 bases from J; bases unmatched to any gene: 17.

This clone has a handful of counts. Compared with germline, one end of the junction differs, possibly owing to a read error. V usage is TRBV2 and J usage is TRBJ1-6, with D hard to call. Germline CDR1 is SNHLY and CDR2 is FYNNEI. The CDR3 loop spans 14 amino acids. This CDR3 is CASGESSYNSPLHF. CDR3 nucleotides: TGTGCCAGCGGTGAGAGCTCCTATAATTCACCCCTCCACTTT.

The chain links TRBV28 to TRBJ2-1; 12 bases fit TRBD2. Germline CDR1 is MDHEN and CDR2 is SYDVKM. This CDR3 comprises 21 residues. V was clipped by 2 bases and J by 4 bases; unmatched bases: 18. CDR3 DNA sequence: TGTGCCAGCAGTTTAAGGGGGGCTAGCGGGAGGGCCTGGTCACTATACAATGAGCAGTTCTTC. Encoded protein: CASSLRGASGRAWSLYNEQFF. The variable domain in full, with the rest retrieved from reference TRBV28 and TRBJ2-1, is DVKVTQSSRYLVKRTGEKVFLECVQDMDHENMFWYRQDPGLGLRLIYFSYDVKMKEKGDIPEGYSVSREKKERFSLILESASTNQTSMYLCASSLRGASGRAWSLYNEQFFGPGTRLTVL.

The chain combines TRBV19 with TRBJ1-4; maybe TRBD1 (5 bases). Trimming took 3 bases from V and 5 from J, leaving 13 bases between them. The CDR3 consists of 15 residues. Looked up from germline, CDR1 is LNHDA and CDR2 is SQIVND (reference sequence). The CDR3 region has the DNA TGTGCCAGTAGTATGACAGCATGGGGCAATGAAAAACTGTTTTTT. The encoded protein is CASSMTAWGNEKLFF.

V gene TRBV10-1 combines with J gene TRBJ2-2, with 10 bases identical to TRBD1. J lost 5 bases, V lost 7 bases, and 1 base had no gene match. This CDR3 spans 13 amino acids. The germline V gene has CDR1 WNHNN and CDR2 SYGVQD (reference sequence). CDR3 region: CASKGQGTGELFF. The DNA of the CDR3 is TGCGCCAGCAAGGGACAGGGGACCGGGGAGCTGTTTTTT.

The chain combines TRBV29-1 with TRBJ2-5, with 7 positions matching TRBD1. The junction had 8 bases not matched to a gene; V was cut back by 8 bases and J by 2 bases. The CDR3 is 13 residues long. The germline CDR1 and CDR2 sequences are SQVTM and ANQGSEA. Written as DNA, the CDR3 is TGCAGCTCCAGGTCAGGGGGTCAAGAGACCCAGTACTTC. This translates into CSSRSGGQETQYF.

V usage is TRBV2 and J usage is TRBJ2-7; the D is unclear. The CDR3 contains 12 residues. V lost 3 bases and J 7 bases, leaving 10 bases between the germline ends. Germline V gene data show CDR1 as SNHLY and CDR2 as FYNNEI. The CDR3 region has the DNA TGTGCCAGCAGTGACCATGCGAGAGAGCAGTACTTC. Its protein is CASSDHAREQYF.

V usage is TRBV7-2 and J usage is TRBJ2-2; no clear D gene. Germline V gene data show CDR1 as SGHTA and CDR2 as FQGNSA. CDR3 length: 16 amino acids. V was trimmed by 5 bases and J by 4 bases, leaving 17 bases between them. CDR3 nucleotides: TGTGCCAGCAGCCTCAACAATCAGGCTCTCACCGGGGAGCTGTTTTTT. Protein sequence: CASSLNNQALTGELFF.

This chain links TRBV11-2 with TRBJ2-2; 8 bases map to TRBD1. CDR1 and CDR2 from the germline V gene are SGHAT and FQNNGV. The CDR3 runs 17 residues. The V and J ends lost 2 bases and 6 bases, in that order; junction bases with no gene match: 11. Written as DNA, the CDR3 is TGTGCCAGCAGCTTACATACCATCACAGGGGGAGCCGGGGAGCTGTTTTTT. Its translation is CASSLHTITGGAGELFF.

The rearrangement joins TRBV4-2 to TRBJ2-1; weak D call: TRBD2 (6 bases). Germline-derived CDR1 and CDR2 are LGHNA and YNFKEQ. CDR3 size: 13 residues. Trimming removed 7 bases from V and 5 bases from J, with 12 bases in between. CDR3 protein: CASTGDSNNEQFF. CDR3 DNA: TGTGCCAGCACCGGGGACTCAAACAATGAGCAGTTCTTC.

In regard to this clone: The same CDR3 also results from other DNA sequences found in this sample. The gene calls are TRBV5-1 and TRBJ2-3; 9 bases line up with TRBD2. The CDR3 consists of 16 residues. V was pared by 0 bases and J by 1 base, with 3 bases of the junction left unmatched. Germline V gene sequence: CDR1 SGHRS, CDR2 YFSETQ. DNA for the CDR3: TGCGCCAGCAGCTTGGGTCAGCGGGGGGGCACAGATACGCAGTATTTT. Protein product: CASSLGQRGGTDTQYF.

This sequence joins TRBV11-2 and TRBJ2-2; a possible D gene is TRBD1 (6 bases). Germline V gene sequence: CDR1 SGHAT, CDR2 FQNNGV. V was clipped by 2 bases and J by 2 bases, with 21 bases between them. The CDR3 spans 19 residues. CDR3 amino acids: CASSLRGKFRTANTGELFF. In DNA form, the CDR3 reads TGTGCCAGCAGCTTACGGGGCAAGTTTCGGACAGCTAACACCGGGGAGCTGTTTTTT. Drawing the rest from reference TRBV11-2 and TRBJ2-2, the complete variable domain is EAGVAQSPRYKIIEKRQSVAFWCNPISGHATLYWYQQILGQGPKLLIQFQNNGVVDDSQLPKDRFSAERLKGVDSTLKIQPAKLEDSAVYLCASSLRGKFRTANTGELFFGEGSRLTVL.

The chain has TRBV20-1 and TRBJ1-2; D is ambiguous. Deletions cut 6 bases from V and 8 bases from J, with 13 bases between. CDR1 and CDR2 from the germline V gene are DFQATT and SNEGSKA (reference sequence). The CDR3 sequence is 11 residues long. The CDR3 nucleotides read TGCAGTGCCGGACGAAGCGGGGGCTACACCTTC. Translating it yields CSAGRSGGYTF.

V and J are TRBV6-5 and TRBJ1-2, with 11 bases that match TRBD1. V dropped 4 bases and J dropped 4; count of bases not matched to a gene: 5. The germline CDR1 and CDR2 sequences are MNHEY and SVGAGI. There are 15 residues in the CDR3. The CDR3 nucleotides read TGTGCCAGCAGTTTGGGACAGGGGGGGGTCTATGGCTACACCTTC. Protein sequence: CASSLGQGGVYGYTF.

The chain is built from TRBV19 and TRBJ1-1; D might be TRBD1 (5 bases). The CDR3 runs 14 residues. Germline CDR1 LNHDA, CDR2 SQIVND (reference sequence). The V and J ends lost 3 bases and 5 bases respectively, with 13 bases between them. The CDR3 coding sequence is TGTGCCAGTAGTATCAGGGCGCAAGGGACTGAAGCTTTCTTT. This codes for CASSIRAQGTEAFF.

CDR3 in amino acids: CASSSPRRATTNEQFF. Here the CDR3 DNA reads TGTGCCAGCAGTTCCCCTAGGAGGGCCACTACCAATGAGCAGTTCTTC. This rearrangement joins TRBV6-2 or TRBV6-3 to TRBJ2-1; D might be TRBD2 (6 bases). The V end lost 4 bases, the J end lost 6 bases, and 19 bases lay between the germline ends. CDR1 MNHEY and CDR2 SVGEGT come from the germline V gene. CDR3 length: 16 residues.

The J gene is TRBJ2-7, the V gene TRBV9, with D hard to call. V was cut by 0 bases and J by 0 bases, with 4 bases left in between. CDR3 size: 13 residues. Germline CDR1 SGDLS, CDR2 YYNGEE. CDR3 DNA sequence: TGTGCCAGCAGCGTAGACAGCTCCTACGAGCAGTACTTC. Translating gives CASSVDSSYEQYF.

The V gene is TRBV11-2, the J gene TRBJ2-2; D not resolved. CDR3 length equals 14 residues. Per germline, CDR1 SGHAT and CDR2 FQNNGV. V dropped 5 bases and J dropped 2 bases, with 9 bases sitting between them. CDR3 nucleotide sequence: TGTGCCAGCAGCCCCATCAGTAACACCGGGGAGCTGTTTTTT. Translated: CASSPISNTGELFF.

This chain joins TRBV5-1 and TRBJ2-5; 7 bases are a match to TRBD2. Germline lookup yields CDR1 SGHRS and CDR2 YFSETQ. CDR3 length: 16 amino acids. V dropped 0 bases and J dropped 2; count of bases not matched to a gene: 7. CDR3 loop: CASSLGASGRQETQYF. The CDR3 coding sequence is TGCGCCAGCAGCTTGGGGGCTAGCGGCCGTCAAGAGACCCAGTACTTC.

The table lists this clone with a count of one. The chain links TRBV5-1 to TRBJ1-4, with D possibly TRBD1 on 6 matching bases. Trimming removed 1 base at V and 8 bases at J, with 15 bases between. This CDR3 region has 15 residues. The germline CDR1 and CDR2 sequences are SGHRS and YFSETQ. CDR3 nucleotide sequence: TGCGCCAGCAGCTTGACAGGGACGGGATACGAAAAACTGTTTTTT. Protein sequence: CASSLTGTGYEKLFF.

This clone was seen just once. V is TRBV30 and J is TRBJ2-3; 8 nucleotides align to TRBD2. Germline CDR1 GTSNPN, CDR2 SVGIG (reference sequence). V trimming: 0 bases; J trimming: 6 bases; junction bases outside the gene matches: 8. The CDR3 is 15 residues long. CDR3 DNA sequence: TGTGCCTGGAGTGTACGACGGGGGGGCAGGGATACGCAGTATTTT. Its protein is CAWSVRRGGRDTQYF.

V and J are TRBV10-3 and TRBJ2-7, with a possible D match to TRBD2 (6 bases). This CDR3 has 15 amino acids. Trimming took off 6 bases at V and 3 bases at J, with 18 bases between the two ends. Germline-derived CDR1 and CDR2 are ENHRY and SYGVKD. The CDR3 bases are TGTGCCATCAGCCCCTTGGAGGGTCAGGTCTACGAGCAGTACTTC. This gives the protein CAISPLEGQVYEQYF.

This chain uses TRBV5-4 with TRBJ1-6; D remains ambiguous. CDR3 length: 15 amino acids. Looked up from germline, CDR1 is SGHNT and CDR2 is YYREEE (reference sequence). Trimming removed 4 bases from V and 2 bases from J, with 10 bases in between. For the CDR3, the DNA is TGTGCCAGCAGCCTCTTGACAACCTATAATTCACCCCTCCACTTT. Protein: CASSLLTTYNSPLHF.

CDR3 DNA sequence: TGTGCCAGCAGCTGGGGGGACAGGGGGACCCAACCGATTTCTTATGAGCAGTTCTTC. Its protein product is CASSWGDRGTQPISYEQFF. The rearrangement uses TRBV5-5 and TRBJ2-1; TRBD1 matches 11 bases. Germline CDR1 reads SGHKS; CDR2 reads YYEKEE (reference sequence). The junction had 19 bases not matched to a gene; V was cut back by 3 bases and J by 8 bases. The CDR3 extends over 19 amino acids.

The chain links TRBV30 to TRBJ2-7; D gene unclear. CDR1 and CDR2 (germline): GTSNPN, SVGIG (reference sequence). V gave up 1 base and J gave up 3 bases, with 7 bases separating them. This CDR3 has 12 amino acids. As DNA, the CDR3 is TGTGCCTGGAGTGGTCAGGACTACGAGCAGTACTTC. Protein product: CAWSGQDYEQYF.

The chain links TRBV30 to TRBJ2-2, with 9 bases matching TRBD1. From germline, CDR1 is GTSNPN and CDR2 SVGIG (reference sequence). The CDR3 is 14 residues long. V dropped 4 bases and J dropped 7; count of bases not matched to a gene: 7. In DNA, the CDR3 is TGTGCCTGGAATGCTGGACAGGGGTTCGGGGAGCTGTTTTTT. This gives the protein CAWNAGQGFGELFF.

CDR3 bases: TGTGCCAGTAGTAACGGAAAGGGGAAGACCCAGTACTTC. Its translation: CASSNGKGKTQYF. The gene calls are TRBV19 and TRBJ2-5; a weak D match, TRBD1 (5 bases). V was clipped by 4 bases and J by 6 bases, with 12 bases between them. CDR3 size: 13 residues. Germline values: CDR1 LNHDA, CDR2 SQIVND (reference sequence).

The rearrangement links TRBV7-8 to TRBJ2-7; 8 bases are shared with TRBD2. CDR1 and CDR2 from the germline V gene are SGHVS and FQNEAQ. J lost 6 bases, V lost 5 bases, and 12 bases had no gene match. The CDR3 is 15 amino acids. Here the CDR3 reads CASSVTSGESGEQYF. In DNA form, the CDR3 reads TGTGCCAGCAGCGTCACTAGCGGCGAAAGCGGCGAGCAGTACTTC.